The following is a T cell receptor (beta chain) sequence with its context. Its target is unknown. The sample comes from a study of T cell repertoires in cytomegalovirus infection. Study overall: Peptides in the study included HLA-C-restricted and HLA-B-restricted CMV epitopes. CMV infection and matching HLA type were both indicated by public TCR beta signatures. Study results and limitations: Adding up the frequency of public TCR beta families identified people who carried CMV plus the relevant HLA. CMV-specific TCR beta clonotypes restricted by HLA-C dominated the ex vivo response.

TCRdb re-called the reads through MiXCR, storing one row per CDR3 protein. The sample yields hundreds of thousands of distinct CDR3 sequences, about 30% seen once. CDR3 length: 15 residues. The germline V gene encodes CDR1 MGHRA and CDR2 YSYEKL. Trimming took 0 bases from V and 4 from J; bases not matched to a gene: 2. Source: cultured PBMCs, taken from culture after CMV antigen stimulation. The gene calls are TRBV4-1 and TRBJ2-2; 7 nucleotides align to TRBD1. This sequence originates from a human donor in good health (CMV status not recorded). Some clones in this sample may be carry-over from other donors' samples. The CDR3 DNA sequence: TGCGCCAGCAGCCAAGAAAGGGGGCGCACCGGGGAGCTGTTTTTT. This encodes CASSQERGRTGELFF.